This T cell receptor beta chain is from a study of T-cell reconstitution after alpha-beta-depleted transplantation in children. Preparing the TCRbeta library involved the use of unique molecular identifiers. TCRdb reprocessed the PCR reads via MiXCR and lists one record per CDR3 protein. The sample contains around 250,000 distinct CDR3 sequences, around 7.8% of which appear only once. The germline gives CDR1 LGHDT, CDR2 YNNKEL (reference sequence). The CDR3 is 16 amino acids. Trimming removed 2 bases from V and 4 bases from J; junction bases left unmatched: 6. In its sample, this clonotype was seen many times.

The starting material was PBMCs, mostly from graft donor cells, obtained 180 days after TCRalphabeta/CD19-depleted stem cell transplant. J is TRBJ2-3 and V is TRBV3-1; 10 nucleotides align to TRBD2. The receptor was isolated from a male patient aged 10 to 17 who had a stem cell transplant for acute lymphoblastic leukemia, so the T cells may come from the graft donor. The CDR3 DNA reads TGTGCCAGCAGCCAATACCAGAGCGGGAGGGCAGATACGCAGTATTTT. Residues: CASSQYQSGRADTQYF.